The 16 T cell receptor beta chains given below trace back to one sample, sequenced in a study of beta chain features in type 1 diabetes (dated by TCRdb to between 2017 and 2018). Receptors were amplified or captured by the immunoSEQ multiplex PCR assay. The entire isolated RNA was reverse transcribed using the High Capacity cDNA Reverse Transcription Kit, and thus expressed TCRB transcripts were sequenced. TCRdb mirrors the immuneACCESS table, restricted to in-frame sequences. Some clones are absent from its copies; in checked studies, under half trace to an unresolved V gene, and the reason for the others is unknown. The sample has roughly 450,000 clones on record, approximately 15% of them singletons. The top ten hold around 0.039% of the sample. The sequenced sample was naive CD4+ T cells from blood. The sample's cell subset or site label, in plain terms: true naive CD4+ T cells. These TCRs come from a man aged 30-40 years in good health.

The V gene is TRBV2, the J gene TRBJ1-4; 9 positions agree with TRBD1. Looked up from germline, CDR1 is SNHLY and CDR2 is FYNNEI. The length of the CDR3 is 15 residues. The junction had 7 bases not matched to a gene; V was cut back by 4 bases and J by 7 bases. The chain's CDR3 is CASSVSGTGIEKLFF. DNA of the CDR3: TGTGCCAGCAGTGTCTCCGGGACAGGGATTGAAAAACTGTTTTTT.

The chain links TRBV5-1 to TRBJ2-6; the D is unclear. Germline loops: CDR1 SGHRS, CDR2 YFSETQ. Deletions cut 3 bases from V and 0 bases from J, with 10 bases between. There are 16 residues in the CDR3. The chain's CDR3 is CASSSSGASGANVLTF. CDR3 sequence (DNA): TGCGCCAGCAGCTCCTCTGGAGCCTCTGGGGCCAACGTCCTGACTTTC.

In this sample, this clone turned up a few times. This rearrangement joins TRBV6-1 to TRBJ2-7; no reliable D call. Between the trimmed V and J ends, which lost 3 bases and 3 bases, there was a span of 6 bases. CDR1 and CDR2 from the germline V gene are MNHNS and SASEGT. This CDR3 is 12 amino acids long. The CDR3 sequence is CASSEVYYEQYF. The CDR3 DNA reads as TGTGCCAGCAGTGAGGTATACTACGAGCAGTACTTC.

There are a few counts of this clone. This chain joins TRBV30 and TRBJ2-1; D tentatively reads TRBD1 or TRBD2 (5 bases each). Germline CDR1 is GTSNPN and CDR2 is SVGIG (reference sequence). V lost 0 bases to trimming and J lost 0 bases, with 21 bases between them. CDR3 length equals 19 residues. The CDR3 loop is CAWSVLLGGWRSSYNEQFF. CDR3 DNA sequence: TGTGCCTGGAGTGTCCTTCTTGGGGGATGGCGGAGCTCCTACAATGAGCAGTTCTTC.

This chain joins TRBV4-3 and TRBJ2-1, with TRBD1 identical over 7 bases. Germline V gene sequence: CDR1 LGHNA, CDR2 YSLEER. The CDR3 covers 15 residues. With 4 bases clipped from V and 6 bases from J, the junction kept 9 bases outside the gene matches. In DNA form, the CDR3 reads TGCGCCAGCAGCCGAGATAGGACAGGTTTCAATGAGCAGTTCTTC. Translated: CASSRDRTGFNEQFF.

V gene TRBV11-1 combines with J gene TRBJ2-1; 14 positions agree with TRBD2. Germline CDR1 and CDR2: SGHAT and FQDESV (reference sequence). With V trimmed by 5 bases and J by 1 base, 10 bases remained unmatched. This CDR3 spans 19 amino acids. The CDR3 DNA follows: TGTGCCAGCAGCCCCTATTCCGGGACTAGCGGGAGTTCCTACAATGAGCAGTTCTTC. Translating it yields CASSPYSGTSGSSYNEQFF.

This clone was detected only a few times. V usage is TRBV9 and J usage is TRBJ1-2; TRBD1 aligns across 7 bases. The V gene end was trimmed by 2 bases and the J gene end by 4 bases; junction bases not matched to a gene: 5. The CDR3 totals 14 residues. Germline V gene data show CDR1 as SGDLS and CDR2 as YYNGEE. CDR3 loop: CASSVRQGIYGYTF. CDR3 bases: TGTGCCAGCAGCGTCAGACAGGGAATCTATGGCTACACCTTC.

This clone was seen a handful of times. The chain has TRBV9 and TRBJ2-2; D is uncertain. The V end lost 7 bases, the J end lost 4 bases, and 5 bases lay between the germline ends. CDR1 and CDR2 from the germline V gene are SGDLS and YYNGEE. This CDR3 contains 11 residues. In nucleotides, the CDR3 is TGTGCCAGCCAGGCCACCGGGGAGCTGTTTTTT. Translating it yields CASQATGELFF. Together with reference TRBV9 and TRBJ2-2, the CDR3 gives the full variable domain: DSGVTQTPKHLITATGQRVTLRCSPRSGDLSVYWYQQSLDQGLQFLIQYYNGEERAKGNILERFSAQQFPDLHSELNLSSLELGDSALYFCASQATGELFFGEGSRLTVL.

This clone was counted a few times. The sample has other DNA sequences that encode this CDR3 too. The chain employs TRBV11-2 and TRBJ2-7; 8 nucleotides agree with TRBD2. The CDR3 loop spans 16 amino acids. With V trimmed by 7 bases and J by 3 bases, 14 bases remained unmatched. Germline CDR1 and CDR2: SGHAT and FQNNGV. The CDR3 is CASNPGGGRRRYEQYF. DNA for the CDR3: TGTGCCAGCAACCCCGGGGGGGGACGGAGGCGCTACGAGCAGTACTTC. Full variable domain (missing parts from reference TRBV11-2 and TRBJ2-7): EAGVAQSPRYKIIEKRQSVAFWCNPISGHATLYWYQQILGQGPKLLIQFQNNGVVDDSQLPKDRFSAERLKGVDSTLKIQPAKLEDSAVYLCASNPGGGRRRYEQYFGPGTRLTVT.

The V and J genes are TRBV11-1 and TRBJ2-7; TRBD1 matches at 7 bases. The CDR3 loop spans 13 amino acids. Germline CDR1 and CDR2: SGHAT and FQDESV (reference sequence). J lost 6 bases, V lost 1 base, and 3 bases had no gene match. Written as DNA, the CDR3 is TGTGCCAGCAGCTTAGGACAGGGCTCCGAGCAGTACGTC. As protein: CASSLGQGSEQYV.

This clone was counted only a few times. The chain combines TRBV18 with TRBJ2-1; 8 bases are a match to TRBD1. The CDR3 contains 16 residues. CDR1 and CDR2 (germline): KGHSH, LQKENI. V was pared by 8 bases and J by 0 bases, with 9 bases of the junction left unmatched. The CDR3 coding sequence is TGTGCCAGCGTGACAGGGGTCCTCAGCTCCTACAATGAGCAGTTCTTC. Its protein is CASVTGVLSSYNEQFF.

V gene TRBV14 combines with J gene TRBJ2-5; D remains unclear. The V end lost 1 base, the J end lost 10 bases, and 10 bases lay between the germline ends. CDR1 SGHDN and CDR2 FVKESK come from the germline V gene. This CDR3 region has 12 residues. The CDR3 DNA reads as TGTGCCAGCAGCCAAGTTGTGAAAGTCCAGTACTTC. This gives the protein CASSQVVKVQYF.

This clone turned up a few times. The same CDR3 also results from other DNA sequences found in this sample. CDR3: CSVEGQPSGANVLTF. DNA of the CDR3: TGCAGCGTTGAGGGACAGCCCTCTGGGGCCAACGTCCTGACTTTC. V gene TRBV29-1 combines with J gene TRBJ2-6; 7 positions agree with TRBD1. The CDR3 spans 15 residues. From germline, CDR1 is SQVTM and CDR2 ANQGSEA. V shed 3 bases and J 0 bases; nucleotides not matched to a gene: 2. Complete variable domain (other parts from reference TRBV29-1 and TRBJ2-6): SAVISQKPSRDICQRGTSLTIQCQVDSQVTMMFWYRQQPGQSLTLIATANQGSEATYESGFVIDKFPISRPNLTFSTLTVSNMSPEDSSIYLCSVEGQPSGANVLTFGAGSRLTVL.

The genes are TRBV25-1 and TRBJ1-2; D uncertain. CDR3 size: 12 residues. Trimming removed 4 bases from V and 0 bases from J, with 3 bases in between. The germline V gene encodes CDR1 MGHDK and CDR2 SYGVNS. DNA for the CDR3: TGTGCCAGCAGTGGCTCTAACTATGGCTACACCTTC. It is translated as CASSGSNYGYTF.

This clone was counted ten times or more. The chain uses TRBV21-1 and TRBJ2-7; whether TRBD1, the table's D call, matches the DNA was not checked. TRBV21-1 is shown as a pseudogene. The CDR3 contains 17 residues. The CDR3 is CASSAERRVGDEYEQYV. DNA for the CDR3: TGTGCCAGCAGCGCAGAAAGGAGAGTAGGGGATGAATACGAGCAGTACGTC.

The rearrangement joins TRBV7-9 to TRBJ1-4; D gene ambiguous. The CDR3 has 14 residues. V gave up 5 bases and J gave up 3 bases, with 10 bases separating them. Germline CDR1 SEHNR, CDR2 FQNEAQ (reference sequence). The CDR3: CASSPPGANEKLFF. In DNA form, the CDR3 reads TGTGCCAGCAGCCCCCCAGGCGCTAATGAAAAACTGTTTTTT. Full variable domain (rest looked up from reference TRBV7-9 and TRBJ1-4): DTGVSQNPRHKITKRGQNVTFRCDPISEHNRLYWYRQTLGQGPEFLTYFQNEAQLEKSRLLSDRFSAERPKGSFSTLEIQRTEQGDSAMYLCASSPPGANEKLFFGSGTQLSVL.